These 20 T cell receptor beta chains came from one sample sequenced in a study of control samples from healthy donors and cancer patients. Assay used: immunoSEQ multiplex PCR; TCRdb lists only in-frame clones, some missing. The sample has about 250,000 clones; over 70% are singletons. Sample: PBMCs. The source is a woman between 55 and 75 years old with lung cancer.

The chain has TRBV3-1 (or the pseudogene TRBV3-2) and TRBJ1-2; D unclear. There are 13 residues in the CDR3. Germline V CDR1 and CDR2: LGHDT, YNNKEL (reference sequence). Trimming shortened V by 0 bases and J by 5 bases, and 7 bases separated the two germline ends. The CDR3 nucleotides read TGTGCCAGCAGCCAAGATCCCCCTTATGGCTACACCTTC. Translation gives CASSQDPPYGYTF.

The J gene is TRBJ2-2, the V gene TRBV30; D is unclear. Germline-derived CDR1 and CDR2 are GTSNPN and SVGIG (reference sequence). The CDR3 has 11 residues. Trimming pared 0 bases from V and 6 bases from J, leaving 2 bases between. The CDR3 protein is CAWSVPGELFF. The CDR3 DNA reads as TGTGCCTGGAGTGTACCCGGGGAGCTGTTTTTT.

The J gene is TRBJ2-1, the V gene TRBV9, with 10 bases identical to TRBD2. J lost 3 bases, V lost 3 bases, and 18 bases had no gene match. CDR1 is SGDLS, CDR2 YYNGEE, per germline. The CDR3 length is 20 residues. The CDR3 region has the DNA TGTGCCAGCAGCGCCCCTGGGACAGCGGGACTAGCGCAAAACTACAATGAGCAGTTCTTC. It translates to CASSAPGTAGLAQNYNEQFF.

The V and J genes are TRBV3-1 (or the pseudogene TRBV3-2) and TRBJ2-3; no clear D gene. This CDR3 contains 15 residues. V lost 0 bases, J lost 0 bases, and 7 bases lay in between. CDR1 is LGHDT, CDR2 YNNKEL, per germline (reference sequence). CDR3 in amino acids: CASSQERPSTDTQYF. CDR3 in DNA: TGTGCCAGCAGCCAAGAACGGCCTAGCACAGATACGCAGTATTTT.

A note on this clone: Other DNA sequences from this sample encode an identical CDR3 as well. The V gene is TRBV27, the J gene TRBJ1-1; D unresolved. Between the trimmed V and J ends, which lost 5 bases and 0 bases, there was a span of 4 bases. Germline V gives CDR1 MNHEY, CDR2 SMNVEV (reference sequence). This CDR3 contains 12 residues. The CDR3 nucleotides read TGTGCCAGCAGTGACTTGAACACTGAAGCTTTCTTT. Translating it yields CASSDLNTEAFF.

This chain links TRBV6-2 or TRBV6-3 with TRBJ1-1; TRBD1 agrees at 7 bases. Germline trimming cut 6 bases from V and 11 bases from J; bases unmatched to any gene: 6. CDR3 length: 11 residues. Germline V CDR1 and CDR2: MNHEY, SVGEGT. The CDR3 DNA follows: TGTGCCAGCAGCCAGGGGGGGGATGCTTTCTTT. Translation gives CASSQGGDAFF.

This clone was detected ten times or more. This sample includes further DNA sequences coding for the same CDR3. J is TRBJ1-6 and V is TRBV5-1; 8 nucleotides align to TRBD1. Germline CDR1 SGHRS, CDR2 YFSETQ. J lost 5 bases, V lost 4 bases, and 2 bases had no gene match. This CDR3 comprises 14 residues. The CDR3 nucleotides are TGCGCCAGCAGCCTACAGGGGGATAATTCACCCCTCCACTTT. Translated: CASSLQGDNSPLHF.

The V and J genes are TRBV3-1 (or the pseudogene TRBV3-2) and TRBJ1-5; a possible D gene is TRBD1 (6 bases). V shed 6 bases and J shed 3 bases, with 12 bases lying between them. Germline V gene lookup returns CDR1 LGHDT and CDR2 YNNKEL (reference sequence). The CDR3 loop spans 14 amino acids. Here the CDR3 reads CASSYQGNNQPQHF. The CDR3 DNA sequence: TGTGCCAGCAGTTACCAGGGGAACAATCAGCCCCAGCATTTT.

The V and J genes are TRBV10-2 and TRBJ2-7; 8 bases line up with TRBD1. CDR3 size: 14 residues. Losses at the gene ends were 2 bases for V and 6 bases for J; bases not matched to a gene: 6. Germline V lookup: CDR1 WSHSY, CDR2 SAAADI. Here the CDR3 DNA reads TGCGCCAGCAGTGAGACAGGGGGTTTCTTCGAGCAGTACTTC. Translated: CASSETGGFFEQYF.

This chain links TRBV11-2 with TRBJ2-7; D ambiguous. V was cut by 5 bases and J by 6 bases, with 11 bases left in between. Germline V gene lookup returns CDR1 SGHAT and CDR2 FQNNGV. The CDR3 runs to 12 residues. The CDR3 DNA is TGTGCCAGCAGCAGGGAAGTGGGCGAGCAGTACTTC. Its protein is CASSREVGEQYF.

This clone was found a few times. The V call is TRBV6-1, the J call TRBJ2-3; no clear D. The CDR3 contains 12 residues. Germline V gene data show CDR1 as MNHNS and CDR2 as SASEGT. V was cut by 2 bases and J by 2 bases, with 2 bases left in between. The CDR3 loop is CASSELTDTQYF. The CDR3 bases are TGTGCCAGCAGTGAACTCACAGATACGCAGTATTTT.

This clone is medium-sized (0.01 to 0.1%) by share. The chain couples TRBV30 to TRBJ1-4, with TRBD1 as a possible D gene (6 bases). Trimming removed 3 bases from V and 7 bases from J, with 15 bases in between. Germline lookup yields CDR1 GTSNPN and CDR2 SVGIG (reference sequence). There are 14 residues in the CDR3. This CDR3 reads CAWRPRGGGEKLFF. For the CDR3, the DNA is TGTGCCTGGAGACCTCGCGGGGGCGGTGAAAAACTGTTTTTT. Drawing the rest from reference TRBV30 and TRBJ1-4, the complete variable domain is SQTIHQWPATLVQPVGSPLSLECTVEGTSNPNLYWYRQAAGRGLQLLFYSVGIGQISSEVPQNLSASRPQDRQFILSSKKLLLSDSGFYLCAWRPRGGGEKLFFGSGTQLSVL.

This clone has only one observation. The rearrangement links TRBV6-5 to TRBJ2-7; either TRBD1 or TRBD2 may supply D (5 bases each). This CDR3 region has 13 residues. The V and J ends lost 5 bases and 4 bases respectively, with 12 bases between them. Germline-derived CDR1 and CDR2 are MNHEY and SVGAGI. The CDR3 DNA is TGTGCCAGCAGTCGGGACCCAGCTTACGAGCAGTACTTC. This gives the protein CASSRDPAYEQYF.

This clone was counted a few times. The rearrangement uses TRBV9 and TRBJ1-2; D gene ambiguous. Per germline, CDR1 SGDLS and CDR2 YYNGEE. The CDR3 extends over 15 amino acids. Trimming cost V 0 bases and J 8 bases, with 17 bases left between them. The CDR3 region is CASSVGGIRKGGYTF. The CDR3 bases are TGTGCCAGCAGCGTAGGTGGAATAAGAAAGGGCGGCTACACCTTC.

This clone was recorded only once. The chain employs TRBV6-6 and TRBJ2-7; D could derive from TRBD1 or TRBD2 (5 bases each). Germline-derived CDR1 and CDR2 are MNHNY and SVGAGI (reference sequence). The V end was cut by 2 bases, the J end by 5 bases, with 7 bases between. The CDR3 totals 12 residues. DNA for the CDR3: TGTGCCAGCAGTTACCTGGGGGACGAGCAGTACTTC. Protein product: CASSYLGDEQYF.

In DNA form, the CDR3 reads TGTGCCTGCCAAACTCGGACAGGGGATACTGAAGCTTTCTTT. It is translated as CACQTRTGDTEAFF. This chain connects TRBV30 to TRBJ1-1; TRBD1 matches 9 bases. CDR3 size: 14 residues. The trim removed 6 bases at V and 5 bases at J, leaving 10 bases unmatched. Per germline, CDR1 GTSNPN and CDR2 SVGIG (reference sequence).

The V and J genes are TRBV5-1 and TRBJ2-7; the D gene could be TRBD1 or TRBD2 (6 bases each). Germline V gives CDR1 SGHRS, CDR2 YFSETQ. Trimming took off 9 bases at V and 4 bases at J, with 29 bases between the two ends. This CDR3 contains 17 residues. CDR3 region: CATSPGPGGLTSYEQYF. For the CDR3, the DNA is TGCGCCACCTCACCCGGCCCCGGGGGCCTTACTTCTTACGAGCAGTACTTC.

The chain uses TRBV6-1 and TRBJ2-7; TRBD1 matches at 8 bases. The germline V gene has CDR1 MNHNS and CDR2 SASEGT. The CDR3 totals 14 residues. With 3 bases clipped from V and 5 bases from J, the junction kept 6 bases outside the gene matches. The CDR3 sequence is CASSDRGRGDEQYF. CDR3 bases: TGTGCCAGCAGTGACAGGGGGCGCGGGGACGAGCAGTACTTC.

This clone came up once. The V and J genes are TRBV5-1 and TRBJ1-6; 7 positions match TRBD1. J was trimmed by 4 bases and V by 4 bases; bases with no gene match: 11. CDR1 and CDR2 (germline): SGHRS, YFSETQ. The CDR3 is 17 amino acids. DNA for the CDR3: TGCGCCAGCAGCGGTGAGGGGGCTGGAATATATAATTCACCCCTCCACTTT. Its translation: CASSGEGAGIYNSPLHF.

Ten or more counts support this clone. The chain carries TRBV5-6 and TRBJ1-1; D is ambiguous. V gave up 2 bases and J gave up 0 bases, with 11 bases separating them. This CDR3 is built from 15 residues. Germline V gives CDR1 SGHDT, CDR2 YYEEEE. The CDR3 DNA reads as TGTGCCAGCAGCTTCCCACCGGGAATGAACACTGAAGCTTTCTTT. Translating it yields CASSFPPGMNTEAFF.